This TCR beta chain emerged from a study of blood T cell repertoires in COVID-19. Study summary: Acute-phase and convalescent COVID-19 samples originated in the United States, Italy and Spain. PBMCs, B-cell-depleted T cells, or T cells provided the cDNA or gDNA that made up the material.

In the source study's methods: Amplified reference gene primers provided the basis for estimating nucleated cell counts. Profiled with immunoSEQ multiplex PCR; TCRdb holds only in-frame clones, not every one. For V, J and clone size, that table is used; D and trimming come from the DNA. This sample has just over 150,000 clones, with 80% to 90% found just once. Germline V lookup: CDR1 LGHNA, CDR2 YNFKEQ. Unmatched junction bases numbered 19, after V lost 0 bases and J lost 6 bases. The CDR3 totals 20 residues. The chain recombines TRBV4-2 with TRBJ2-3; 9 bases are shared with TRBD2. This TCR was recovered from a woman aged 40-49 years with acute or convalescent COVID-19. Sequenced: peripheral blood. CDR3 in DNA: TGTGCCAGCAGCCAAGAGCGCCCTCTCTCCGCGGGGGGGCCCCGGGATACGCAGTATTTT. Protein product: CASSQERPLSAGGPRDTQYF.